A selection of T cell receptor beta chains follows, all from one sample in a study of cytomegalovirus exposure and HLA in healthy donors. Sequencing used immunoSEQ multiplex PCR; TCRdb keeps in-frame clones, though not all of them. Of some 200,000 clones listed, around 84% were seen once; the top ten hold around 1.7%. The material sequenced was PBMCs. All receptors come from a woman between 18 and 30 years old in good health and CMV-seronegative. Both conserved end residues are part of each CDR3. The D gene is left open where the match is weak. Size is omitted from some rows. Given values are once, few, many or a class for expanded clones.

17 | TRBJ2-1 | NA | TRBV19 | NA | TGTGCCAGTAGTATAGCAGCCAGCGGGTCGTTTTACAATGAGCAGTTCTTC | CASSIAASGSFYNEQFF
15 | TRBJ1-4 | NA | TRBV6-5 | once | TGTGCCAGCAGGCGCCATGATGCAACTAATGAAAAACTGTTTTTT | CASRRHDATNEKLFF
14 | TRBJ2-3 | NA | TRBV29-1 | NA | TGCAGCCCGCGACCGGGGATGGGAACAGATACGCAGTATTTT | CSPRPGMGTDTQYF
14 | TRBJ1-2 | TRBD1 | TRBV19 | NA | TGTGCCAGCGGACAGGGGGATTCCCACTATGGCTACACCTTC | CASGQGDSHYGYTF
15 | TRBJ2-1 | TRBD1 | TRBV5-1 | NA | TGCGCCAGCAGCCCCGGACAGGGTTCCTACAATGAGCAGTTCTTC | CASSPGQGSYNEQFF
16 | TRBJ2-5 | NA | TRBV11-2 | NA | TGTGCCAGCAGCTCGAGGGTTTCGTGGCAGCAAGAGACCCAGTACTTC | CASSSRVSWQQETQYF
13 | TRBJ1-5 | NA | TRBV7-8 | NA | TGTGCCAGCAGCCCCCGGAGGGATCAGCCCCAGCATTTT | CASSPRRDQPQHF
16 | TRBJ2-1 | TRBD2 | TRBV11-2 | NA | TGTGCCAGCAGCTTAGAGGGGACTAGCGGGAGTTATGAGCAGTTCTTC | CASSLEGTSGSYEQFF
17 | TRBJ1-6 | NA | TRBV2 | NA | TGTGCCAGCAGCGACGGGACCCTCGGGGGTTATAATTCACCCCTCCACTTT | CASSDGTLGGYNSPLHF
13 | TRBJ2-1 | NA | TRBV11-2 | NA | TGTGCCAGCAGCCGCCAGGGTCGAAATGAGCAGTTCTTC | CASSRQGRNEQFF
17 | TRBJ2-1 | TRBD2 | TRBV28 | NA | TGTGCCAGCAGTTTGGCTAGCGGGACAATCGGGCACAATGAGCAGTTCTTC | CASSLASGTIGHNEQFF
14 | TRBJ2-1 | NA | TRBV7-9 | NA | TGTGCCAGCAGCACCATGGGAGGATTCAATGAGCAGTTCTTC | CASSTMGGFNEQFF
14 | TRBJ2-7 | TRBD1 | TRBV5-4 | NA | TGTGCCAGCAGCTCGCCGACAGGGGGCGGCGAGCAGTACTTC | CASSSPTGGGEQYF
16 | TRBJ2-5 | NA | TRBV28 | NA | TGTGCCAGCCTAGGGGTTGGTAGCCGGAGACAAGAGACCCAGTACTTC | CASLGVGSRRQETQYF
12 | TRBJ2-4 | NA | TRBV1 | NA | TGCACCAGCAGCCCGTTAGCGGGAATTCAGTACTTC | CTSSPLAGIQYF
16 | TRBJ2-3 | TRBD2 | TRBV6-5 | NA | TGTGCCAGCAGTTATTTGGGCGGGGGTAGCACAGATACGCAGTATTTT | CASSYLGGGSTDTQYF
17 | TRBJ1-1 | NA | TRBV9 | once | TGTGCCAGCAGCGACGGTCCTTGGGCAGCAGGGAACACTGAAGCTTTCTTT | CASSDGPWAAGNTEAFF
12 | TRBJ2-1 | TRBD2 | TRBV29-1 | NA | TGCAGCGTTGGACTAGCGCTAAGTGAGCAGTTCTTC | CSVGLALSEQFF
15 | TRBJ2-1 | NA | TRBV7-2 | NA | TGTGCCAGCAGCTTAGGGGAGGCCTCCTACAATGAGCAGTTCTTC | CASSLGEASYNEQFF
15 | TRBJ2-7 | TRBD1 | TRBV25-1 | NA | TGTGCCAGCAGTGAAGAGGGGACAGGGGTTTACGAGCAGTACTTC | CASSEEGTGVYEQYF
13 | TRBJ2-3 | NA | TRBV6-1 | NA | TGTGCCAGCACTATAGCGGGCACAGATACGCAGTATTTT | CASTIAGTDTQYF
15 | TRBJ2-5 | TRBD2 | TRBV28 | NA | TGTGCCAGCAGCCGTACTAGCGGGAGGGAAGAGACCCAGTACTTC | CASSRTSGREETQYF
16 | TRBJ2-5 | TRBD2 | TRBV2 | NA | TGTGCCAGCAGTCCGACTAGCGGGAGAGCGTTGGAGACCCAGTACTTC | CASSPTSGRALETQYF
17 | TRBJ2-1 | TRBD1 | TRBV4-2 | NA | TGTGCCAGCAGCCAAGCCCCCGGGACAGGGGGCTACAATGAGCAGTTCTTC | CASSQAPGTGGYNEQFF
15 | TRBJ2-1 | NA | TRBV5-1 | NA | TGCGCCAGCAGCTTACCGGGATCCTCCTACAATGAGCAGTTCTTC | CASSLPGSSYNEQFF
13 | TRBJ1-2 | NA | TRBV30 | NA | TGTGCCTGGGAACAGGGTTTCCTCGAGGGCTACACCTTC | CAWEQGFLEGYTF
14 | TRBJ2-3 | NA | TRBV28 | NA | TGTGCCAGCAGCATCCTAGGAGGGCTCGATACGCAGTATTTT | CASSILGGLDTQYF
14 | TRBJ1-5 | NA | TRBV28 | NA | TGTGCCAGCAGTTTAGCGGGGCGAGATCAGCCCCAGCATTTT | CASSLAGRDQPQHF
14 | TRBJ1-2 | NA | TRBV6-1 | NA | TGTGCCAGCAGTGAACCCGGACACGGCTATGGCTACACCTTC | CASSEPGHGYGYTF
16 | TRBJ1-5 | NA | TRBV28 | NA | TGTGCCAGCAGTCCGGAGACAGGCGCGCTAGGACAGCCCCAGCATTTT | CASSPETGALGQPQHF
16 | TRBJ2-1 | NA | TRBV30 | NA | TGTGCCTGGAGTGTTAAGGTCCTAGTGGTTCGGGATGAGCAGTTCTTC | CAWSVKVLVVRDEQFF
14 | TRBJ2-2 | TRBD1 | TRBV30 | NA | TGTGCCTGGACGAGACAGGGTGGAACCGGGGAGCTGTTTTTT | CAWTRQGGTGELFF
16 | TRBJ1-1 | NA | TRBV13 | few | TGTGCCAGCGCAGCTAGGCCCTTGGTCCGGAACACTGAAGCTTTCTTT | CASAARPLVRNTEAFF
13 | TRBJ1-6 | TRBD1 | TRBV18 | NA | TGTGCCAGCTCACCGGCAGGGGGTTCACCCCTCCACTTT | CASSPAGGSPLHF
14 | TRBJ1-6 | TRBD1 | TRBV19 | NA | TGTGCCAGTAGTGCCGACAGGGGGTATTCACCCCTCCACTTT | CASSADRGYSPLHF
15 | TRBJ2-7 | NA | TRBV28 | NA | TGTGCCAGCAGCTCCTACACCGACAGCTCCTACGAGCAGTACTTC | CASSSYTDSSYEQYF
15 | TRBJ2-5 | NA | TRBV15 | NA | TGTGCCACCAGCAGTCCAAGCCCCAGCGGAGAGACCCAGTACTTC | CATSSPSPSGETQYF
18 | TRBJ2-4 | TRBD1 | TRBV28 | NA | TGTGCCAGCAGCAAAATTTCGACAGGGGGTTTTTTGGGGGACATTCAGTACTTC | CASSKISTGGFLGDIQYF
15 | TRBJ1-3 | TRBD1 | TRBV9 | NA | TGTGCCAGCAGCGTAGACGGGACAGGGCGGAACACCATATATTTT | CASSVDGTGRNTIYF
14 | TRBJ2-5 | TRBD1 | TRBV5-4 | NA | TGTGCCAGCAGCTTACCGGACAGGCAAGAGACCCAGTACTTC | CASSLPDRQETQYF
15 | TRBJ2-7 | TRBD1 | TRBV2 | NA | TGTGCCAGCGCGACAGGGGCGATGAGCTCCTACGAGCAGTACTTC | CASATGAMSSYEQYF
15 | TRBJ2-3 | NA | TRBV27 | NA | TGTGCCAGCAGTGGTCGGGGGTTCGACACAGATACGCAGTATTTT | CASSGRGFDTDTQYF
16 | TRBJ2-1 | TRBD2 | TRBV7-9 | NA | TGTGCCAGCAGCCCCACCGGGACTAGCGTCTACAATGAGCAGTTCTTC | CASSPTGTSVYNEQFF
14 | TRBJ2-5 | NA | TRBV7-9 | NA | TGTGCCAGCAGCTCCGGGGGGCGCGGGGAGACCCAGTACTTC | CASSSGGRGETQYF
15 | TRBJ2-2 | TRBD2 | TRBV28 | NA | TGTGCCAGCACCCTAGGGACTAGGAACACCGGGGAGCTGTTTTTT | CASTLGTRNTGELFF
18 | TRBJ2-2 | NA | TRBV7-7 | NA | TGTGCTAGCAGCTTACATCCTCTAAGACAGGACGGCACCGGGGAGCTGTTTTTT | CASSLHPLRQDGTGELFF
14 | TRBJ1-5 | NA | TRBV19 | NA | TGTGCCAGCTGGCCAGGGGAGAGCAATCAGCCCCAGCATTTT | CASWPGESNQPQHF
16 | TRBJ2-5 | NA | TRBV19 | NA | TGTGCCAGTAGTATAATCGGCTCAGGAGGGTTAGAGACCCAGTACTTC | CASSIIGSGGLETQYF
15 | TRBJ1-1 | NA | TRBV6-1 | few | TGTGCCAGCAGTGAAAGGGAAGGGAGATCCCCTGAAGCTTTCTTT | CASSEREGRSPEAFF
13 | TRBJ2-5 | TRBD1 | TRBV7-2 | NA | TGTGCCAGCAGCTTCTCAGGGGGCGAGACCCAGTACTTC | CASSFSGGETQYF
15 | TRBJ2-1 | NA | TRBV30 | NA | TGTGCCTGGAGTGGATTACCGGGACCGGGAGATGAGCAGTTCTTC | CAWSGLPGPGDEQFF
13 | TRBJ2-3 | NA | TRBV6-6 | NA | TGTGCCAGCAGACCTACTAGCACAGATACGCAGTATTTT | CASRPTSTDTQYF
16 | TRBJ2-3 | TRBD1 | TRBV6-1 | few | TGTGCCAGCAGTGAAGCCGGGACAGGCTTGTCAGATACGCAGTATTTT | CASSEAGTGLSDTQYF